This T cell receptor beta chain comes out of a study of blood T cell repertoires in COVID-19. Some clones are missing from TCRdb's copy, which holds only in-frame ones; the method was immunoSEQ multiplex PCR. The repertoire holds approximately 180,000 clones, with approximately 88% as singletons. The CDR3 covers 15 residues. The germline CDR1 and CDR2 sequences are SNHLY and FYNNEI. With V trimmed by 3 bases and J by 4 bases, 8 bases remained unmatched. The receptor was derived from a woman in her forties with COVID-19, enrolled during active disease. Sequencing was performed on peripheral blood. This sequence joins TRBV2 and TRBJ2-7; 8 bases match TRBD1. This CDR3 is CASSDSPRQGYEQYF. CDR3 sequence (DNA): TGTGCCAGCAGTGATTCCCCCAGACAGGGGTACGAGCAGTACTTC.